This T cell receptor beta chain was identified in a study of T cells after yellow fever vaccination. Study results and caveats: Booster sampling recovered most clones from primary vaccination (96% CD4, just over 85% CD8). Researchers cautioned that FACS-sorted repertoires could harbor abundant clonotypes contaminating from the bulk population.

This CDR3 spans 17 amino acids. The germline V gene has CDR1 MNHEY and CDR2 SVGAGI. Trimming pared 0 bases from V and 11 bases from J, leaving 20 bases between. UMIs were added to TCR cDNA along with a universal primer site when it was made by 5'RACE template switching. Using its own MiXCR run on the 5' RACE reads, TCRdb lists one record per CDR3 protein. The sample has more than 300,000 distinct CDR3 sequences, 3.5% to 4.5% seen once. There are a few counts of this clonotype. Antigen: not known. The source was PBMCs, collected 15 days after the yellow fever booster vaccination. This clonotype was obtained from a young man who received the YFV17D yellow fever vaccine. The chain links TRBV6-5 to TRBJ1-6; D unresolved. CDR3 nucleotides: TGTGCCAGCAGTTACTCGACCCGGCCCGGGCTCCCCACACCCCTCCACTTT. It yields the protein CASSYSTRPGLPTPLHF.